This TCR beta chain was profiled in a study of blood T cell repertoires in COVID-19. Study details: Both acute and convalescent COVID-19 samples were obtained from the United States, Italy and Spain. In each case, the material was cDNA or gDNA derived from T cells, B-cell-depleted T cells, or PBMCs.

It was during active infection that Seattle patients were enrolled and then longitudinally followed. Per the germline V gene, CDR1 is SNHLY and CDR2 is FYNNEI. V lost 7 bases to trimming and J lost 4 bases; unmatched junction nucleotides: 7. The CDR3 has 15 residues. In the original analysis: Nucleated cell counts were estimated from reference gene primer amplification. TCRdb's copy holds only in-frame clones and misses some; the assay was immunoSEQ multiplex PCR. V and J calls plus clone size are reproduced from that table; the DNA served to infer D and trimming. The sample records approximately 120,000 clones, more than 80% being singletons.

This TCR was sampled from a woman older than 75 with COVID-19, enrolled during active disease. Sequencing input: peripheral blood. The genes are TRBV2 and TRBJ1-2; TRBD1 matches at 12 bases. CDR3 sequence reads: CASKGQGAVSYGYTF. The CDR3 nucleotides read TGTGCCAGCAAGGGACAGGGGGCCGTTAGCTATGGCTACACCTTC.